This T cell receptor (beta chain) was identified during a study of blood T cell repertoires in COVID-19. Study-wide background: Collection of acute and convalescent COVID-19 samples took place in the United States, Italy and Spain. The cDNA or gDNA used as material had been derived from T cells, B-cell-depleted T cells, or PBMCs.

V shed 0 bases and J shed 3 bases, with 12 bases lying between them. The CDR3 loop spans 16 amino acids. Germline loops: CDR1 SNHLY, CDR2 FYNNEI. Profiled with immunoSEQ multiplex PCR; TCRdb holds only in-frame clones, not every one. Of 90,000 to 120,000 clones in the sample, about 90% were seen once. This clonotype was obtained from a woman in her twenties or thirties with acute or convalescent COVID-19. The chain combines TRBV2 with TRBJ1-3; possible D gene TRBD1, 5 bases. The sequencing input was peripheral blood. Written as DNA, the CDR3 is TGTGCCAGCAGTGAAGCGCGGGAGGGGCTTGGAAACACCATATATTTT. Its translation is CASSEAREGLGNTIYF.